This T cell receptor (beta chain) was sequenced in a study of PD-L1 blockade in urothelial cancer. Turning to the study itself: In the mid-2010s, patients got going on atezolizumab, taking 1,200 mg intravenously every 3 weeks. Study patients had been treated with 0 to 3 previous chemotherapy regimens.

Profiling relied on immunoSEQ multiplex PCR, and the TCRdb table lists in-frame clones only, not all of them. The table has roughly 63,000 clones, approximately 80% seen once; the top ten hold 3.2%. Time point indicated: pretreatment peripheral blood. The length of the CDR3 is 15 residues. The V and J ends lost 0 bases and 6 bases, in that order; junction bases with no gene match: 3. Germline-derived CDR1 and CDR2 are SGHKS and YYEKEE (reference sequence). This sequence originates from a man in his sixties or seventies with urothelial cancer. Sample: PBMCs, taken around atezolizumab (anti-PD-L1) treatment. This sequence joins TRBV5-5 and TRBJ2-1; 10 bases fit TRBD2. The CDR3 DNA follows: TGTGCCAGCAGCTTGGTGGCTAGCGGGAGCAATGAGCAGTTCTTC. As protein: CASSLVASGSNEQFF.